A selection of T cell receptor beta chains follows, all from one sample in a study of shared clonotypes between healthy human individuals. Here immunoSEQ multiplex PCR was the method, and the copy in TCRdb shows in-frame clones only, minus some. The sample contains roughly 2 million clones, roughly 94% of which appear only once. Material for sequencing was naive CD8+ T cells sorted from blood. The source is a man between 18 and 29 years old in good health. The CDR3 runs from the conserved cysteine through the conserved F or W. The D gene is left open where the match is weak. Clone size is shown for a subset of rows, as once, few, many or a class of expanded clone.

len: 14; v_gene: TRBV6-1; abundance: .; d_gene: .; j_gene: TRBJ2-7; CDR3nt: TGTGCCAGCAGTGAAGACAGGAGCGACTACGAGCAGTACTTC; CDR3aa: CASSEDRSDYEQYF
len: 13; v_gene: TRBV11-2; abundance: .; d_gene: .; j_gene: TRBJ2-5; CDR3nt: TGTGCCAGCAGCCCCGGACAGCCGGGTCCCCAGTACTTC; CDR3aa: CASSPGQPGPQYF
len: 11; v_gene: TRBV13; abundance: .; d_gene: .; j_gene: TRBJ2-7; CDR3nt: TGTGCCGTGGGGGGGCCGTACGAGCAGTACTTC; CDR3aa: CAVGGPYEQYF
len: 13; v_gene: TRBV5-6; abundance: .; d_gene: .; j_gene: TRBJ1-1; CDR3nt: TGTGCCAGCAGCTCCCAAGGGGGGGTTACAACTTTCTTT; CDR3aa: CASSSQGGVTTFF
len: 15; v_gene: TRBV27; abundance: once; d_gene: .; j_gene: TRBJ2-7; CDR3nt: TGTGCCAGCAGTTTCTTAGCGGATAGCTCCTACGAGCAGTACTTC; CDR3aa: CASSFLADSSYEQYF
len: 17; v_gene: TRBV14; abundance: .; d_gene: TRBD1; j_gene: TRBJ1-2; CDR3nt: TGTGCCAGCAGCCAAGGGAGGACAGGGGGCGCTTATTATGGCTACACCTTC; CDR3aa: CASSQGRTGGAYYGYTF
len: 18; v_gene: TRBV7-9; abundance: .; d_gene: .; j_gene: TRBJ2-3; CDR3nt: TGTGCCAGCAGCTTACTAGTATCGGCCACCTTTGGCACAGATACGCAGTATTTT; CDR3aa: CASSLLVSATFGTDTQYF
len: 13; v_gene: TRBV19; abundance: .; d_gene: .; j_gene: TRBJ2-7; CDR3nt: TGTGCCAGTAGTATTATCCATGGCTACGAGCAGTACTTC; CDR3aa: CASSIIHGYEQYF
len: 15; v_gene: TRBV4-3; abundance: .; d_gene: TRBD1; j_gene: TRBJ2-1; CDR3nt: TGCGCCAGCAGCCAATTCTGGGCAGGGGGCGATGAGCAGTTCTTC; CDR3aa: CASSQFWAGGDEQFF
len: 17; v_gene: TRBV27; abundance: .; d_gene: TRBD1; j_gene: TRBJ1-3; CDR3nt: TGTGCCAGCAGTTTGGGCCCCGGGACAGGGACTGGAAACACCATATATTTT; CDR3aa: CASSLGPGTGTGNTIYF
len: 14; v_gene: TRBV7-9; abundance: .; d_gene: TRBD1; j_gene: TRBJ1-5; CDR3nt: TGTGCCAGCAGCCTAGACAGGGGAGGACAGCCCCAGCATTTT; CDR3aa: CASSLDRGGQPQHF
len: 13; v_gene: TRBV19; abundance: .; d_gene: TRBD1; j_gene: TRBJ2-5; CDR3nt: TGTGCCAGTAGTAGGGACAGGGGAGAGACCCAGTACTTC; CDR3aa: CASSRDRGETQYF
len: 14; v_gene: TRBV7-9; abundance: .; d_gene: TRBD2; j_gene: TRBJ2-1; CDR3nt: TGTGCCAGCAGCTTAGCGGGAGGGAGAAATGAGCAGTTCTTC; CDR3aa: CASSLAGGRNEQFF
len: 17; v_gene: TRBV2; abundance: .; d_gene: TRBD2; j_gene: TRBJ2-5; CDR3nt: TGTGCCAGCACCACGGGTAGCGGGGGGGCCAGGCAAGAGACCCAGTACTTC; CDR3aa: CASTTGSGGARQETQYF
len: 16; v_gene: TRBV5-4; abundance: .; d_gene: TRBD2; j_gene: TRBJ2-1; CDR3nt: TGTGCCAGCAGCGAAGGGACTAGCGGGAGTCGGAATGAGCAGTTCTTC; CDR3aa: CASSEGTSGSRNEQFF
len: 13; v_gene: TRBV11-2; abundance: .; d_gene: .; j_gene: TRBJ2-7; CDR3nt: TGTGCCAGCAGCTTTTCGGGGGAGTACGAGCAGTACTTC; CDR3aa: CASSFSGEYEQYF
len: 15; v_gene: TRBV2; abundance: .; d_gene: TRBD1; j_gene: TRBJ1-1; CDR3nt: TGTGCCAGCACCGAAGAGGAGGACAGGGACACTGAAGCTTTCTTT; CDR3aa: CASTEEEDRDTEAFF
len: 13; v_gene: TRBV11-2; abundance: .; d_gene: .; j_gene: TRBJ2-7; CDR3nt: TGTGCCAGCAGCTTAGAACCGGGCTACGAGCAGTACTTC; CDR3aa: CASSLEPGYEQYF
len: 16; v_gene: TRBV10-3; abundance: .; d_gene: TRBD2; j_gene: TRBJ2-2; CDR3nt: TGTGCCATCAGGACACGCGGGAGGGAGGGCACCGGGGAGCTGTTTTTT; CDR3aa: CAIRTRGREGTGELFF
len: 14; v_gene: TRBV10-1; abundance: once; d_gene: TRBD1; j_gene: TRBJ2-2; CDR3nt: TGCGCCAGCAGTAGGACAGGGGACACCGGGGAGCTGTTTTTT; CDR3aa: CASSRTGDTGELFF
len: 13; v_gene: TRBV13; abundance: .; d_gene: .; j_gene: TRBJ2-1; CDR3nt: TGTGCCAGCAGTTTTGACTACTACAATGAGCAGTTCTTC; CDR3aa: CASSFDYYNEQFF
len: 14; v_gene: TRBV28; abundance: .; d_gene: .; j_gene: TRBJ2-7; CDR3nt: TGTGCCAGCAGTTTCTCCGGTGTCGGGTACGAGCAGTACTTC; CDR3aa: CASSFSGVGYEQYF
len: 15; v_gene: TRBV7-2; abundance: .; d_gene: .; j_gene: TRBJ2-5; CDR3nt: TGTGCCAGCAGCTTAGCGAGGGACACCCAAGAGACCCAGTACTTC; CDR3aa: CASSLARDTQETQYF
len: 13; v_gene: TRBV29-1; abundance: .; d_gene: .; j_gene: TRBJ2-7; CDR3nt: TGCAGCGTTGAGGCTAGGGGCTCCTACGAGCAGTACTTC; CDR3aa: CSVEARGSYEQYF
len: 15; v_gene: TRBV5-4; abundance: .; d_gene: TRBD1; j_gene: TRBJ2-3; CDR3nt: TGTGCCAGCAGCCATGGGACAGCTAGCACAGATACGCAGTATTTT; CDR3aa: CASSHGTASTDTQYF
len: 16; v_gene: TRBV7-8; abundance: .; d_gene: TRBD1; j_gene: TRBJ1-2; CDR3nt: TGTGCCAGCAGCTTAGCCGAGGGGACAGGGAGCTATGGCTACACCTTC; CDR3aa: CASSLAEGTGSYGYTF
len: 14; v_gene: TRBV9; abundance: .; d_gene: TRBD1; j_gene: TRBJ2-1; CDR3nt: TGTGCCAGCAGCCGGACAGGGGGTAGCGATGAGCAGTTCTTC; CDR3aa: CASSRTGGSDEQFF
len: 15; v_gene: TRBV6-5; abundance: once; d_gene: TRBD1; j_gene: TRBJ2-7; CDR3nt: TGTGCCAGCAGTAACCTCGGGACAGGGTTCTACGAGCAGTACTTC; CDR3aa: CASSNLGTGFYEQYF
len: 13; v_gene: TRBV10-1; abundance: .; d_gene: .; j_gene: TRBJ1-1; CDR3nt: TGCGCCAGCAGTGAGAACCATGGCAGTGAAGCTTTCTTT; CDR3aa: CASSENHGSEAFF
len: 11; v_gene: TRBV6-1; abundance: .; d_gene: .; j_gene: TRBJ1-2; CDR3nt: TGTGCCGGGGCACAGGACTATGGCTACACCTTC; CDR3aa: CAGAQDYGYTF
len: 14; v_gene: TRBV11-2; abundance: .; d_gene: .; j_gene: TRBJ2-2; CDR3nt: TGTGCCAGCAGCTTCGCTTCGAACACCGGGGAGCTGTTTTTT; CDR3aa: CASSFASNTGELFF
len: 15; v_gene: TRBV19; abundance: .; d_gene: .; j_gene: TRBJ2-7; CDR3nt: TGTGCCAGTAGTTCCACCCGGGACACCTCCTACGAGCAGTACTTC; CDR3aa: CASSSTRDTSYEQYF
len: 14; v_gene: TRBV6-6; abundance: .; d_gene: TRBD1; j_gene: TRBJ1-1; CDR3nt: TGTGCCAGCAGCCGACAGGGTCAGAACACTGAAGCTTTCTTT; CDR3aa: CASSRQGQNTEAFF
len: 15; v_gene: TRBV28; abundance: .; d_gene: TRBD2; j_gene: TRBJ2-3; CDR3nt: TGTGCCAGCAGTTTACTAGCGGGGCTGGCAGATACGCAGTATTTT; CDR3aa: CASSLLAGLADTQYF
len: 15; v_gene: TRBV19; abundance: .; d_gene: .; j_gene: TRBJ1-1; CDR3nt: TGTGCCAGTAGACCCAAACGGGCCCGGAACACTGAAGCTTTCTTT; CDR3aa: CASRPKRARNTEAFF
len: 13; v_gene: TRBV5-1; abundance: .; d_gene: .; j_gene: TRBJ2-7; CDR3nt: TGCGCCAGCAGCTTTGGACAGAACTACGAGCAGTACTTC; CDR3aa: CASSFGQNYEQYF
len: 16; v_gene: TRBV4-3; abundance: .; d_gene: .; j_gene: TRBJ1-4; CDR3nt: TGCGCCAGCAGCCCCATAAGGGGCGGGCTGGATGAAAAACTGTTTTTT; CDR3aa: CASSPIRGGLDEKLFF
len: 14; v_gene: TRBV7-9; abundance: .; d_gene: TRBD2; j_gene: TRBJ2-7; CDR3nt: TGTGCCAGCAGCTTTAGCGGGGGGGACTACGAGCAGTACTTC; CDR3aa: CASSFSGGDYEQYF
len: 12; v_gene: TRBV27; abundance: .; d_gene: .; j_gene: TRBJ2-7; CDR3nt: TGTGCCAGCAGTCCACAGGGCTACGAGCAGTACTTC; CDR3aa: CASSPQGYEQYF
len: 14; v_gene: TRBV9; abundance: .; d_gene: TRBD2; j_gene: TRBJ2-7; CDR3nt: TGTGCCAGCAGCGCCGGGACTAGCGGGAGCGAGCAGTACTTC; CDR3aa: CASSAGTSGSEQYF
len: 15; v_gene: TRBV10-3; abundance: .; d_gene: TRBD2; j_gene: TRBJ2-7; CDR3nt: TGTGCCATCAGTGACTTAGCGGGAGGTTCCTACGAGCAGTACTTC; CDR3aa: CAISDLAGGSYEQYF
len: 15; v_gene: TRBV10-3; abundance: .; d_gene: TRBD2; j_gene: TRBJ2-5; CDR3nt: TGTGCCATCGTCCCTAGCGGGGGAATACCCGAGACCCAGTACTTC; CDR3aa: CAIVPSGGIPETQYF
len: 14; v_gene: TRBV27; abundance: .; d_gene: TRBD1; j_gene: TRBJ1-2; CDR3nt: TGTGCCAGCACTTGGACAGGGGGCTCGGTTGGCTACACCTTC; CDR3aa: CASTWTGGSVGYTF
len: 14; v_gene: TRBV6-5; abundance: .; d_gene: .; j_gene: TRBJ1-4; CDR3nt: TGTGCCAGCACCGCCGGAGGGTTTAATGAAAAACTGTTTTTT; CDR3aa: CASTAGGFNEKLFF
len: 16; v_gene: TRBV7-2; abundance: .; d_gene: .; j_gene: TRBJ2-1; CDR3nt: TGTGCCAGCAGCTCGCCCCTGAGACAGTCCTACAATGAGCAGTTCTTC; CDR3aa: CASSSPLRQSYNEQFF
len: 13; v_gene: TRBV7-8; abundance: .; d_gene: .; j_gene: TRBJ2-2; CDR3nt: TGTGCCAGCACTTGGTCGAACACCGGGGAGCTGTTTTTT; CDR3aa: CASTWSNTGELFF
len: 13; v_gene: TRBV7-6; abundance: .; d_gene: TRBD1; j_gene: TRBJ1-4; CDR3nt: TGTGCCAGCAGCTTAGGTGAAACAGGGGAACTGTTTTTT; CDR3aa: CASSLGETGELFF
len: 12; v_gene: TRBV9; abundance: .; d_gene: .; j_gene: TRBJ2-1; CDR3nt: TGTGCCAGCAGCGGGGATTACAATGAGCAGTTCTTC; CDR3aa: CASSGDYNEQFF
len: 15; v_gene: TRBV2; abundance: .; d_gene: TRBD1; j_gene: TRBJ1-6; CDR3nt: TGTGCCAGCAGGTGGACAGGGGGCGGAAATTCACCCCTCCACTTT; CDR3aa: CASRWTGGGNSPLHF
len: 15; v_gene: TRBV19; abundance: .; d_gene: .; j_gene: TRBJ1-1; CDR3nt: TGTGCCAGTAGTATATACGGCCCGATGAACACTGAAGCTTTCTTT; CDR3aa: CASSIYGPMNTEAFF
len: 14; v_gene: TRBV5-4; abundance: .; d_gene: .; j_gene: TRBJ2-7; CDR3nt: TGTGCCAGCAGCTTACAGGGAAGCTCCTACGAGCAGTACTTC; CDR3aa: CASSLQGSSYEQYF